The T cell receptor (beta chain) under discussion was sequenced for a study of cytomegalovirus exposure and HLA in healthy donors (dated by TCRdb to the late 2010s). General notes on the study: According to an earlier analysis of around 600 of the donors, some 180 million T cells yielded 95 million to 140 million unique TCR beta sequences and around 280 Gb of sequence data. Besides the first cohort of roughly 700 subjects, a separate validation cohort made up of over 95 different subjects was used. An earlier analysis of 450 to 750 of the donors used high-throughput TCR beta sequencing to judge whether each TCR beta V gene segment behaved as functional or pseudogenic. The study aimed to test whether signatures of past pathogen exposure could be identified by cataloging public T cell receptors. HLA typing covered class I and class II loci at four-digit resolution. Because of strong linkage in the cohort, four to six DR-DQ haplotypes were treated as single units for association and clustering. High-throughput TCR immunosequencing, statistical association of individual TCRs with disease status, and machine learning were combined to predict cytomegalovirus infection status. Typing coverage varied by locus: roughly 620-640 donors for A, B, C, DRB1 and DQB1; roughly 520 for DQA1; 600 to 610 for DPA1; approximately 490 for DPB1. Every repertoire in the discovery cohort had been generated on one and the same sequencing platform. On average, roughly 240,000 unique TCR beta nucleotide sequences were sequenced per donor among 300 to 500 genotyped donors of the cohort, with roughly 18% of those sequences being non-productive. Roughly 320 gigabases of sequencing data and around 90 million unique TCR sequences made up an early release that covered 500 to 700 HLA-typed donors. In a later genetic analysis, genome-wide SNP genotypes for about 55% of the roughly 700 donors were used, and that subset was treated as a discovery cohort. Donor age, sex, ethnicity and CMV serostatus were collected together with the repertoire data. In the later analysis, no new phenotypic data were used to find candidate immune exposures; instead, reliance was placed on TCR beta sequences and their occurrence across donors. A later analysis re-examined previously published TCR beta repertoires from about 670 donors and added high-resolution HLA genotyping to investigate patterns of TCR occurrence. Among the roughly 400 genotyped donors, roughly 80% belonged to the genetic ancestry cluster associated with self-reported Caucasian donors. The T cell repertoires of around 730 subjects were profiled by immunosequencing and related to cytomegalovirus serostatus.

The cohort consisted of 600 to 700 healthy bone marrow donors. All cohort members were sampled while nominally healthy, although unrecorded immune exposures were likely present. The donor tested CMV seronegative, placing the donor among the 350 or so seronegative members of the cohort. Every donor gave a peripheral blood sample, and the peripheral blood mononuclear cells from that sample were used for TCR beta sequencing. Genomic DNA extraction from the blood cell samples was performed with the Qiagen DNeasy Blood Extraction Kit. About this clone: The specificity of this receptor is unknown. No per-base quality is available; no much larger clone lies one base away.

From a lookup of the germline V gene, CDR1 and CDR2 are SGHTA and FQGTGA. The CDR3 covers 14 residues, taking in both the cysteine and the phenylalanine. Only CDR3 DNA remains: 42 bases, in frame from the first base. V is trimmed back by 6 bases and J by 2 bases, and the junction contains 4 bases that no gene match accounts for. Study-wide findings and limitations: A later analysis found that most CMV-associated TCR beta chains appeared HLA-restricted, with HLA associations seemingly driven largely by CMV exposure. Cytomegalovirus status was reported to be diagnosed by the classifier with high specificity and sensitivity in both the original and validation cohorts. The only immune exposure information available for the cohort was CMV serostatus. In this cohort, only TCR beta chains were sequenced, and detectable features were limited by the absence of alpha or paired-chain data. In a later genetic analysis, a missense DCLRE1C variant was associated with V-gene and J-gene trimming of TCR beta chains, and the association was replicated in an independent cohort. The earlier analysis of about 600 of the donors excluded 15 to 20 rarely observed V segments, including chromosome 9 orphons, because counts were too low. According to a later genetic analysis, donors in an Asian-associated ancestry cluster had fewer N-insertions in productive TCRs than the approximately 700-donor mean. The 87-base-pair reads could not distinguish some IMGT-functional V segments, including TRBV6-2 and TRBV6-3, so those segments were excluded. Because some donors lacked HLA typing at each locus, the association tests relied only on the typed subset. When HLA alleles, especially DR and DQ, strongly co-occurred, attributing TCR associations to individual alleles was difficult. A later analysis associated about 17,000 TCR beta sequences with specific HLA alleles at a false discovery rate of 0.05. A group of highly shared sequence variants was considered likely to be a technical artifact of the sequencing pipeline. Sequencing depth was assumed to be roughly uniform across donors in the presence/absence analyses, though that assumption may not hold. Correlated functional status among segregating V segments might be attributable to linkage disequilibrium, but an unknown experimental factor could not be ruled out. In a later analysis, several top co-occurrence clusters were reported to appear linked to parvovirus B19, influenza, CMV and Epstein-Barr virus. The study listed 164 TCR beta chains as associated with cytomegalovirus. A further reported finding was that TCR beta sequences accurately predicted the HLA-A and HLA-B alleles for most subjects in the first cohort. In a later analysis, TCR association rates were found to vary across HLA loci, with the most associated TCRs seen for DRB1 alleles and the fewest for HLA-C alleles. It was suggested by the authors that the approach could potentially be generalized to other disease states and immunological phenotypes. A later analysis found that HLA-associated TCR beta chains were more clonally expanded and had lower generation probabilities than equally common non-associated chains. In vitro tests confirmed that a few of the cytomegalovirus-associated TCR beta chains recognize cytomegalovirus antigens. Across donors, most TCR sequences were observed very rarely, whereas some public TCRs were present in many individuals. Broadly in line with IMGT annotations, most TCR beta V segments showed up in productive rearrangements about 87% or about 30% of the time in an earlier analysis of under 700 of the donors.

The library was obtained by the immunoSEQ multiplex PCR assay. A mixture of 60 forward primers for TCR Vbeta segments and 13 reverse primers for TCR Jbeta segments was used in the multiplex PCR. Amplification of the CDR3 region of rearranged TCR beta genes was performed with a multiplex PCR assay on genomic DNA. Amplified TCR beta libraries were sequenced as 87-base-pair reads on the Illumina HiSeq System. Regarding the original processing steps: A later analysis tallied 75 million to 85 million unique TCR beta chains across the 700 or so repertoires, and some 10 million of those chains were shared by two or more donors. Raw reads were error-corrected and collapsed into unique sequences with a nearest-neighbor algorithm that merged closely related sequences to remove PCR and sequencing errors. To assign V, D and J gene segments, CDR3 sequences were aligned to IMGT reference sequences. For a sequence to be retained, a match of at least six nucleotides to both a V gene segment and a J gene segment was required. Rearrangements were called productive when the CDR3 lacked stop codons and stayed in frame with V and J; all others were non-productive. CDR3 was defined by IMGT convention, running from the second conserved V-encoded cysteine to the conserved J-encoded phenylalanine. The earlier analysis of 587 of the donors excluded sequences that lacked an unambiguous match to a single V gene segment. In an earlier analysis of approximately 560 of the donors, a V segment was called functional when productive rearrangements were above 56.7%, and segregating when the standard deviation between donors exceeded 5%. To diagnose cytomegalovirus status from the catalog of TCR beta chain sequences, a statistical classification framework was built. V and J gene assignment, in a later analysis, came from comparing TCR nucleotide sequences with IMGT/GENE-DB human TR gene sequences. Using the TCRdist pipeline, a later analysis assigned CDR3 sequences along with most-parsimonious VDJ recombination scenarios. In a later analysis, each TCR beta chain was defined by its CDR3 amino acid sequence together with its V-gene family, and reads without a unique V-gene family were excluded. In a later analysis, several hundred highly shared, low-generation-probability nucleotide sequences were removed to address suspected cross-contamination and a sequencing artifact. In a later analysis, a clonal expansion index for each public chain was calculated from normalized within-repertoire ranks of inferred template counts. Generation probabilities in a later analysis came from a VDJ recombination model fitted to out-of-frame rearrangements, and those results were checked against IGoR. In a later analysis, TCR-TCR, TCR-HLA and TCR-CMV co-occurrence was scored with hypergeometric tests, and a repertoire-size bias correction was applied to TCR pairs. To estimate false discovery rates, a later analysis permuted the HLA or CMV assignments 20 times. In a later analysis, co-occurring TCRs were grouped using DBSCAN, and TCRdist sequence similarity was added for clustering within HLA-allele-positive subsets. Repertoires with fewer than 30,000 or more than 120,000 public chains were left out of co-occurrence clustering, as were about 5 repertoires with anomalous nucleotide sharing. TCRdb mirrors the immuneACCESS table, restricted to in-frame sequences. Some clones are absent from its copies; in checked studies, under half trace to an unresolved V gene, and the reason for the others is unknown. That table gives V, J and clone size, and the DNA gave D and trimming. The sample profile shows about 200,000 clones; around 79% of them were found once. The leading ten clones occupy approximately 1.8% of the sample.

The chain uses TRBV7-3 and TRBJ1-3, with 7 central nucleotides matching TRBD1. The source material was PBMCs. The sequence was obtained from a male donor in good health and CMV-seronegative. The DNA sequence follows: TGTGCCAGCAGGGCAACAGGGGCTGGAAACACCATATATTTT. Translated, this is CASRATGAGNTIYF. Supplemented by the reference TRBV7-3 and TRBJ1-3 proteins around the CDR3, the complete variable domain is GAGVSQTPSNKVTEKGKYVELRCDPISGHTALYWYRQSLGQGPEFLIYFQGTGAADDSGLPNDRFFAVRPEGSVSTLKIQRTERGDSAVYLCASRATGAGNTIYFGEGSWLTVV.